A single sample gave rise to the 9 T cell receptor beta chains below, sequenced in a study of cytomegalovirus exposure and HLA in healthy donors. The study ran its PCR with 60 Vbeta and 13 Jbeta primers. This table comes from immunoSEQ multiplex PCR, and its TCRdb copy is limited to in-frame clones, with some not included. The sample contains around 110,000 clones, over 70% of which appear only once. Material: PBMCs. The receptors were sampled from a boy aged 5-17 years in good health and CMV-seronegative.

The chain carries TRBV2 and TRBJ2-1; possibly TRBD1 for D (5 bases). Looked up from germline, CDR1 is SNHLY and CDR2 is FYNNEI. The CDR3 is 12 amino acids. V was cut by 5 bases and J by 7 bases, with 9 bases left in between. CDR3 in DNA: TGTGCCAGCAGTTATCGACAGAATGAGCAGTTCTTC. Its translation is CASSYRQNEQFF.

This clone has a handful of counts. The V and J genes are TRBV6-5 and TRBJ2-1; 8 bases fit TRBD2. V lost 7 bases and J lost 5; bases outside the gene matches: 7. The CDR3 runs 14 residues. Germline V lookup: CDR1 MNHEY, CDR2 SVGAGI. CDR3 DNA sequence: TGTGCCAGCACCGGACTAGCAGAGAACAATGAGCAGTTCTTC. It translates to CASTGLAENNEQFF.

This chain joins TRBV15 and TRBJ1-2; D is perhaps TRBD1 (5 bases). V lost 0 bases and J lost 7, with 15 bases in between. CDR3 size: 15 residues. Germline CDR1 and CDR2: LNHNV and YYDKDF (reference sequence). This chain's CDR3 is CATSRDHVRAGGYTF. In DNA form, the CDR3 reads TGTGCCACCAGCAGAGATCATGTCAGGGCTGGTGGCTACACCTTC.

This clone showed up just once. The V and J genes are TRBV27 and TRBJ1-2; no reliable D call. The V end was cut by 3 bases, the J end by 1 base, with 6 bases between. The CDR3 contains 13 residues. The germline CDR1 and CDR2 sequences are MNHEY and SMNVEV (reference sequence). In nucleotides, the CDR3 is TGTGCCAGCAGTTTCTCAGATAACTATGGCTACACCTTC. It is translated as CASSFSDNYGYTF.

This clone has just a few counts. DNA for the CDR3: TGTGCCAGCAGTCTGACAGGGCCCAGCGCCTACGAGCAGTACTTC. Protein product: CASSLTGPSAYEQYF. V gene TRBV27 combines with J gene TRBJ2-7; TRBD1 aligns across 7 bases. The germline CDR1 and CDR2 sequences are MNHEY and SMNVEV (reference sequence). This CDR3 contains 15 residues. V shed 5 bases, J shed 2 bases, and the junction held 9 bases outside the gene matches.

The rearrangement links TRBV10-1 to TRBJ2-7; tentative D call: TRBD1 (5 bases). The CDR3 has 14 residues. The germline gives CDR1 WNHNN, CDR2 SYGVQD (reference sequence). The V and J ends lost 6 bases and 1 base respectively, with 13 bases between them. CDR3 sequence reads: CASSEFTGSYEQYF. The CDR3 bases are TGCGCCAGCAGCGAATTCACAGGTTCCTACGAGCAGTACTTC.

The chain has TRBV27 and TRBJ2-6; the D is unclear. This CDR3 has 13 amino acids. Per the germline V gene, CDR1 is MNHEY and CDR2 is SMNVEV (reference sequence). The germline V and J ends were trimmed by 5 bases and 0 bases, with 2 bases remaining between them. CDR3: CASSLSGANVLTF. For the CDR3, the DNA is TGTGCCAGCAGTCTCTCTGGGGCCAACGTCCTGACTTTC.

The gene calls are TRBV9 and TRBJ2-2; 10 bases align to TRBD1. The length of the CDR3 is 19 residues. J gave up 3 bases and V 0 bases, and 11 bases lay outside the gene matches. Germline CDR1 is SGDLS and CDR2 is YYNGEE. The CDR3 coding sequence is TGTGCCAGCAGCGTAGACCCGGGACAGGGGATCGTGGACACCGGGGAGCTGTTTTTT. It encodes CASSVDPGQGIVDTGELFF.

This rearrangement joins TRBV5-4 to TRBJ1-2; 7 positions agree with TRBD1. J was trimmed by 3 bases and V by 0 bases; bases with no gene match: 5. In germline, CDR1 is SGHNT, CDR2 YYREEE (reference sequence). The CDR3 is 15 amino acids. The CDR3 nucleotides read TGTGCCAGCAGCTTGGTGGGGCAGGGGGACTATGGCTACACCTTC. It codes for CASSLVGQGDYGYTF.